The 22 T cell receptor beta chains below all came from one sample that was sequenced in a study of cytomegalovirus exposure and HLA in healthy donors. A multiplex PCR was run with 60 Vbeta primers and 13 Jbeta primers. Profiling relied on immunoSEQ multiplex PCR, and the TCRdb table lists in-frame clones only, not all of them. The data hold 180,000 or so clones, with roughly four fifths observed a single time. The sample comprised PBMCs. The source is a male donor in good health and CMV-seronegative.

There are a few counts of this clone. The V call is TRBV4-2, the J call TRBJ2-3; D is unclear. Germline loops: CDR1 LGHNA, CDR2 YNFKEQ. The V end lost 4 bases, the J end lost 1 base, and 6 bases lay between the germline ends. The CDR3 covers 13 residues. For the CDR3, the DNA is TGTGCCAGCAGCCTACTACGCACAGATACGCAGTATTTT. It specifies CASSLLRTDTQYF.

CDR3 nucleotides: TGTGCCTGGGGGGCTTACGAAGCTTTCTTT. Translation gives CAWGAYEAFF. This sequence joins TRBV30 and TRBJ1-1; tentatively, D is TRBD1 (5 bases). Germline V gene data show CDR1 as GTSNPN and CDR2 as SVGIG (reference sequence). This CDR3 comprises 10 residues. V dropped 5 bases and J dropped 8 bases, with 9 bases sitting between them.

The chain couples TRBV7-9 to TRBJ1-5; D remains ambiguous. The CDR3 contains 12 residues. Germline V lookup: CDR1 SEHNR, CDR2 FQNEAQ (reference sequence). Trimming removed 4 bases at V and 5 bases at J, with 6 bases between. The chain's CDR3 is CASSSQDQPQHF. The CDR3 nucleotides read TGTGCCAGCAGCTCCCAGGATCAGCCCCAGCATTTT.

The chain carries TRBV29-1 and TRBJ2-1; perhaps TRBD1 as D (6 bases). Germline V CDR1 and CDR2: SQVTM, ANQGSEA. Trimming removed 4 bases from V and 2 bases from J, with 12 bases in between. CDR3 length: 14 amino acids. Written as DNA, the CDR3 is TGCAGCGTTGCGCTCCGACAGGCCTACAATGAGCAGTTCTTC. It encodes CSVALRQAYNEQFF.

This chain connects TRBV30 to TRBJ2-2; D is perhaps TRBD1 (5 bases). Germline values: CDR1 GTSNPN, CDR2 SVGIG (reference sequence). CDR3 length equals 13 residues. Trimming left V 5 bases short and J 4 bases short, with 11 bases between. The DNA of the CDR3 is TGTGCCTGGGGGGCCCGATCCACCGGGGAGCTGTTTTTT. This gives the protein CAWGARSTGELFF. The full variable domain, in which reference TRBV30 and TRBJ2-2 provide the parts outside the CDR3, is SQTIHQWPATLVQPVGSPLSLECTVEGTSNPNLYWYRQAAGRGLQLLFYSVGIGQISSEVPQNLSASRPQDRQFILSSKKLLLSDSGFYLCAWGARSTGELFFGEGSRLTVL.

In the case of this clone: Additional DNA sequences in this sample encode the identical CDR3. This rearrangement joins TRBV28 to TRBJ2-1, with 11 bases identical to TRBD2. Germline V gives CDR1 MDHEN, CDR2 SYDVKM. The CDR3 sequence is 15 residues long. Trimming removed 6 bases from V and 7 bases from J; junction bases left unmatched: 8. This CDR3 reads CASSWASGRRNEQFF. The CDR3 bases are TGTGCCAGCAGCTGGGCTAGCGGGAGGAGGAATGAGCAGTTCTTC.

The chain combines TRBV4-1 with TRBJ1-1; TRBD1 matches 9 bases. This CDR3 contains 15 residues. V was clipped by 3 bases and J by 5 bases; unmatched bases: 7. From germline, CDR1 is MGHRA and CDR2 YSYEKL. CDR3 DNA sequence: TGCGCCAGCAGCCAGCTACAGGGGGCGGTTACTGAAGCTTTCTTT. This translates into CASSQLQGAVTEAFF.

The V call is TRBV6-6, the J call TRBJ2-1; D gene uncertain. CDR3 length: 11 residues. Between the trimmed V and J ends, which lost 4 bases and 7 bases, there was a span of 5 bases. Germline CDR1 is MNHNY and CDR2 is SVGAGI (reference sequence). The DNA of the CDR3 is TGTGCCAGCAGTTCCCGGAATGAGCAGTTCTTC. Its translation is CASSSRNEQFF.

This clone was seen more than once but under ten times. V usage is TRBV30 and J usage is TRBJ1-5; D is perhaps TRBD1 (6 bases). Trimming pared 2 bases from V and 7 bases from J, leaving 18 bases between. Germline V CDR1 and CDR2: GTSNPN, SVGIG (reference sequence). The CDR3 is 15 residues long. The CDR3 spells CAWSRGPGVAQPQHF. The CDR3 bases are TGTGCCTGGAGTAGGGGCCCAGGGGTAGCACAGCCCCAGCATTTT.

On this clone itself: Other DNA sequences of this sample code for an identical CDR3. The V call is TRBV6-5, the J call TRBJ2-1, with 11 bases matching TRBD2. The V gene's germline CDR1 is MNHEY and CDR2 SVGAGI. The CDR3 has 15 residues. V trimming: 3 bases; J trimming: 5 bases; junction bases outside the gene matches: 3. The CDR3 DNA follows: TGTGCCAGCAGTTATCGACTAGCGGGGCACAATGAGCAGTTCTTC. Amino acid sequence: CASSYRLAGHNEQFF.

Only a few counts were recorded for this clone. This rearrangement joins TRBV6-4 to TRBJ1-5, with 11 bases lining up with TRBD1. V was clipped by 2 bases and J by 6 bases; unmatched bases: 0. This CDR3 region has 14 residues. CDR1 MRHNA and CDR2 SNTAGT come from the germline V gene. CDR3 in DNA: TGTGCCAGCAGTGACGGGACAGGGGGTCAGCCCCAGCATTTT. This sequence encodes CASSDGTGGQPQHF.

CDR3 sequence (DNA): TGTGCCGGCGAACAGGGCGCTCTTGAAGCTTTCTTT. It codes for CAGEQGALEAFF. The chain couples TRBV7-9 to TRBJ1-1; the D gene is possibly TRBD1 (6 bases). The germline gives CDR1 SEHNR, CDR2 FQNEAQ (reference sequence). With 11 bases removed from V and 7 bases from J, the gap between germline ends came to 17 bases. CDR3 length: 12 amino acids. The whole variable domain, filled in from reference TRBV7-9 and TRBJ1-1, reads DTGVSQNPRHKITKRGQNVTFRCDPISEHNRLYWYRQTLGQGPEFLTYFQNEAQLEKSRLLSDRFSAERPKGSFSTLEIQRTEQGDSAMYLCAGEQGALEAFFGQGTRLTVV.

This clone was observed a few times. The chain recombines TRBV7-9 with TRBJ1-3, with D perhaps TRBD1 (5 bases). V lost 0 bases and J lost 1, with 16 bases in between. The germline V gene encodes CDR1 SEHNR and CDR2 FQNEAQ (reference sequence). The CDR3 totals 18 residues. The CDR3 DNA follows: TGTGCCAGCAGCTTAGCTTGGGGCCAGACCATGTCTGGAAACACCATATATTTT. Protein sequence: CASSLAWGQTMSGNTIYF.

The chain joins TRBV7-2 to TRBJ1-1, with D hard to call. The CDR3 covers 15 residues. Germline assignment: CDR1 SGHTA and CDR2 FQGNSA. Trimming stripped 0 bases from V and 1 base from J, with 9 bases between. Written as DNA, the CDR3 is TGTGCCAGCAGCTTAGCGAAGTACAAGAACACTGAAGCTTTCTTT. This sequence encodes CASSLAKYKNTEAFF.

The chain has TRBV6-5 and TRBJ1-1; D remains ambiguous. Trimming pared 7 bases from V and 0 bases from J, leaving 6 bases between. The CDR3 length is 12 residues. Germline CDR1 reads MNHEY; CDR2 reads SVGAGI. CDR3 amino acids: CASTSLNTEAFF. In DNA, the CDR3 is TGTGCCAGCACGAGCCTGAACACTGAAGCTTTCTTT.

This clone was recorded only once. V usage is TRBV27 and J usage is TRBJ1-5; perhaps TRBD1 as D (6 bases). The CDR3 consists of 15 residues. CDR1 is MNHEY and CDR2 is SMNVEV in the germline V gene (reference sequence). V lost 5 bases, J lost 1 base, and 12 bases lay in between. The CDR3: CASSLHTGSNQPQHF. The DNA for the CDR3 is TGTGCCAGCAGTCTCCACACAGGGAGCAATCAGCCCCAGCATTTT.

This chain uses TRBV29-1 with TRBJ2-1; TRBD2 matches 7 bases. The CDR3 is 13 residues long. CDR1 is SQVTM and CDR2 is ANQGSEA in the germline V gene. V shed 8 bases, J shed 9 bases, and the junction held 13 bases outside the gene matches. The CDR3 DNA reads TGCAGCTCCTGGGGGGGAGAGAAAGCTGAGCAGTTCTTC. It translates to CSSWGGEKAEQFF.

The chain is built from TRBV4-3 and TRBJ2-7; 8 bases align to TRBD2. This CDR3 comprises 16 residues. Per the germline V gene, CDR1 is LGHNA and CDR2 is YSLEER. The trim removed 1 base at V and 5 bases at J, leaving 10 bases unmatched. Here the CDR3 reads CASSQGYQGLGDEQYF. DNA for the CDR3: TGCGCCAGCAGCCAAGGGTACCAGGGACTAGGGGACGAGCAGTACTTC.

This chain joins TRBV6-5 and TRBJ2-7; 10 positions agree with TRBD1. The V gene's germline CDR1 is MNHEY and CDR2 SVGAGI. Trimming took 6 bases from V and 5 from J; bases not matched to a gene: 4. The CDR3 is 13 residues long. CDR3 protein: CASRMTGGDEQYF. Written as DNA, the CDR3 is TGTGCCAGCAGGATGACAGGGGGCGACGAGCAGTACTTC.

CDR3 loop: CASSTRGDSPPRGYTF. CDR3 nucleotide sequence: TGTGCCAGTAGTACCCGCGGGGACAGCCCGCCTCGAGGCTACACCTTC. V and J are TRBV19 and TRBJ1-2, with 7 positions matching TRBD1. CDR3 length: 16 residues. Trimming removed 4 bases from V and 8 bases from J; junction bases left unmatched: 16. Germline V gene sequence: CDR1 LNHDA, CDR2 SQIVND (reference sequence).

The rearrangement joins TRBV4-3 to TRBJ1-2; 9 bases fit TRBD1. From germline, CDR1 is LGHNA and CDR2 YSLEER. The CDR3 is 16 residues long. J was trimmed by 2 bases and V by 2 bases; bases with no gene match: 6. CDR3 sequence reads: CASSQSSGTGNYGYTF. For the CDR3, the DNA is TGCGCCAGCAGCCAATCGTCCGGGACAGGGAACTATGGCTACACCTTC.

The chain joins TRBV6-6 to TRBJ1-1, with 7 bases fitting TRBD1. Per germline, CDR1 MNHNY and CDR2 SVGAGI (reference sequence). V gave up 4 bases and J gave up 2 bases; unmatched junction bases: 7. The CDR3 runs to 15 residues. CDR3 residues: CASSSITGANTEAFF. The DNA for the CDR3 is TGTGCCAGCAGTTCTATTACAGGGGCTAACACTGAAGCTTTCTTT.